The source of this TCR beta chain is a study of T-cell memory formation after mild COVID-19. The study's findings and limits: What remained unconfirmed was the SARS-CoV-2 specificity of second-wave clones peaking on day 37. Clones contracting over day 15 to 85 were CD4/CD8 balanced, with later expanders leaning CD4+.

This clonotype was detected ten times or more. Its antigen is unidentified. The junction had 10 bases not matched to a gene; V was cut back by 2 bases and J by 3 bases. CDR1 and CDR2 from the germline V gene are DFQATT and SNEGSKA (reference sequence). CDR3 size: 16 residues. TCRdb fed the 5' RACE reads into MiXCR, producing one record per CDR3 protein. Of about 430,000 distinct CDR3 sequences in the sample, more than 20% are singletons; the top ten hold roughly 9.7%. The chain combines TRBV20-1 with TRBJ1-3, with TRBD1 matching 7 bases. This clonotype was obtained from an adult woman who had mild COVID-19 (a few samples of this study predate the infection). Cell type and time point are not known. Sample: PBMCs or a T cell subset sorted from them (not recorded which). The DNA for the CDR3 is TGCAGTGCTAGACACACTACCGGGACAGTTGGAAACACCATATATTTT. Its translation: CSARHTTGTVGNTIYF.